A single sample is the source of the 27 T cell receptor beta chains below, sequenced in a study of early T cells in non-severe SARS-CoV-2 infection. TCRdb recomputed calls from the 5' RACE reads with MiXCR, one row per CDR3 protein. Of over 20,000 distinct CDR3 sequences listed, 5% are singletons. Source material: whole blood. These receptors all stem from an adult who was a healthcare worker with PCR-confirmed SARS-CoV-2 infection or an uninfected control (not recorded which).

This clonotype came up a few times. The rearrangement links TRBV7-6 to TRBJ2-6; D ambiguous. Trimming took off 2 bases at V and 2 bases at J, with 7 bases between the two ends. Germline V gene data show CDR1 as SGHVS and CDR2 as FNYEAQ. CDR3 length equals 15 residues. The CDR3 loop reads CASSLRATGANVLTF. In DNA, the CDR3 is TGTGCCAGCAGCTTAAGGGCGACTGGGGCCAACGTCCTGACTTTC.

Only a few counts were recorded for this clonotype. CDR3 amino acids: CASSLDPGETQYF. CDR3 in DNA: TGTGCCAGCAGCTTAGATCCGGGGGAGACCCAGTACTTC. The chain carries TRBV11-2 and TRBJ2-5, with D possibly matching TRBD2 (5 bases). Trimming removed 0 bases from V and 5 bases from J, with 7 bases in between. Germline V gene data show CDR1 as SGHAT and CDR2 as FQNNGV. The length of the CDR3 is 13 residues.

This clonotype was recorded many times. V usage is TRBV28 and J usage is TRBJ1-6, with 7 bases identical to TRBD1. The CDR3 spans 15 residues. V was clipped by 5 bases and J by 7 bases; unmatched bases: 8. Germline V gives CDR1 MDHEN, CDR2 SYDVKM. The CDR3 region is CASSPPQGRNSPLHF. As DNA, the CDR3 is TGTGCCAGCAGTCCGCCACAGGGGCGGAATTCACCCCTCCACTTT.

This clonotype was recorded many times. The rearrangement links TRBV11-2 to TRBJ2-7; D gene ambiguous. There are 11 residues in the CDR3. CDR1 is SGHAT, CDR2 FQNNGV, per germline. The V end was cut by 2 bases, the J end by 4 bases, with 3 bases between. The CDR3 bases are TGTGCCAGCAGCTTATTGTACGAGCAGTACTTC. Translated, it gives CASSLLYEQYF.

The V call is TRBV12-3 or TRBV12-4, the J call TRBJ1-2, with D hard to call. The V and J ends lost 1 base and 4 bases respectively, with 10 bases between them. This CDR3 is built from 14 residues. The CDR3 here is CASSLGQEFYGYTF. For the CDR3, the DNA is TGTGCCAGCAGTTTAGGCCAGGAGTTCTATGGCTACACCTTC.

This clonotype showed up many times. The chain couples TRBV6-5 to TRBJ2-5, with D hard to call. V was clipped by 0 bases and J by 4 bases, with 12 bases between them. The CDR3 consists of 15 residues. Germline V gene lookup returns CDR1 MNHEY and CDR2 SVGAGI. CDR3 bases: TGTGCCAGCAGTTACTCCCCCCGGACCGGAGAGACCCAGTACTTC. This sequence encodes CASSYSPRTGETQYF.

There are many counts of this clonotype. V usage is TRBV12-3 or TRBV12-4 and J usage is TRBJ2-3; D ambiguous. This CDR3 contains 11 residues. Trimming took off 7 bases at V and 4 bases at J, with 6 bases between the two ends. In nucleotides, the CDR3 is TGTGCCAGCACGAGTGCAGATACGCAGTATTTT. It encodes CASTSADTQYF.

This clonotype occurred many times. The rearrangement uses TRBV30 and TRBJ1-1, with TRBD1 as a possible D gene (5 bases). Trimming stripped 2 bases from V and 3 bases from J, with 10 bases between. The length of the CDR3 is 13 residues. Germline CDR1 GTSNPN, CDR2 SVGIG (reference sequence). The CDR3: CAWSRGGYTEAFF. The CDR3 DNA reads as TGTGCCTGGAGTAGGGGTGGGTACACTGAAGCTTTCTTT.

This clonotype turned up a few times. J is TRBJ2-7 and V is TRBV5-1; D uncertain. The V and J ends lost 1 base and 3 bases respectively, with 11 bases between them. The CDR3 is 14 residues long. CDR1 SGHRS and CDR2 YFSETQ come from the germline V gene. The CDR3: CASSLSQRSYEQYF. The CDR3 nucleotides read TGCGCCAGCAGCTTGAGTCAACGGAGCTACGAGCAGTACTTC.

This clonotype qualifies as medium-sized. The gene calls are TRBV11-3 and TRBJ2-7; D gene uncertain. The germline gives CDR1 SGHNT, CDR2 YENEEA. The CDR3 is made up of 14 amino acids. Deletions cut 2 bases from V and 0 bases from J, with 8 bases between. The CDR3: CASSLKPSSYEQYF. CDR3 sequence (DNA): TGTGCCAGCAGCTTAAAACCCTCCTCCTACGAGCAGTACTTC.

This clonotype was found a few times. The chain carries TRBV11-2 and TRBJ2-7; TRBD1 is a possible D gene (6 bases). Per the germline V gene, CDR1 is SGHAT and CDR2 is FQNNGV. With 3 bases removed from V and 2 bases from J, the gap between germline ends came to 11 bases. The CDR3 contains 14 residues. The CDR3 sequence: CASSFSDRTYEQYF. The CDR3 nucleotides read TGTGCCAGCAGCTTCTCGGACAGAACCTACGAGCAGTACTTC.

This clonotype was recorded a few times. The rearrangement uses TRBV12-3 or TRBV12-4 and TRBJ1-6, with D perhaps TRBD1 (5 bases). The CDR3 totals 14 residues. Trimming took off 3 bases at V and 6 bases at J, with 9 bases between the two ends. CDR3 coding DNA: TGTGCCAGCAGTTTGACAGTGCGTAATTCACCCCTCCACTTT. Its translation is CASSLTVRNSPLHF.

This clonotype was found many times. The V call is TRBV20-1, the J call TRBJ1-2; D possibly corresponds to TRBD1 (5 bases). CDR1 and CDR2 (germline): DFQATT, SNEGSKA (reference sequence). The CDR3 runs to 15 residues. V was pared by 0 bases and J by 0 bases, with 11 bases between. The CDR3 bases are TGCAGTGCTAGAGATGGAGGAGGGGCTAACTATGGCTACACCTTC. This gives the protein CSARDGGGANYGYTF.

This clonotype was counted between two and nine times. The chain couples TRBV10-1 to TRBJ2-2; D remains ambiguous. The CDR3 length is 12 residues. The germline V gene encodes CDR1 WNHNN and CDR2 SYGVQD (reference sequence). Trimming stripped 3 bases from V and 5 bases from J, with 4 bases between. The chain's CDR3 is CASSDLTGELFF. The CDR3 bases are TGCGCCAGCAGTGATCTAACCGGGGAGCTGTTTTTT.

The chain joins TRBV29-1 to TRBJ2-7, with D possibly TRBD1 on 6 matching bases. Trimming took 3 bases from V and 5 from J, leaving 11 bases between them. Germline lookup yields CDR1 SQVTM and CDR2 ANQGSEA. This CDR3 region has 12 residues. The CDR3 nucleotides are TGCAGCGTTGACAGGGGTGGCAACGAGCAGTACTTC. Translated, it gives CSVDRGGNEQYF.

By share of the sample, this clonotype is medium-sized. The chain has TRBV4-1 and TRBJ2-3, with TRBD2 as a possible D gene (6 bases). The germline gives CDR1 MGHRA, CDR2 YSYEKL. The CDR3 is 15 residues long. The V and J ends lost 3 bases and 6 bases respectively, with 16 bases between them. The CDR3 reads CASSQGGGPRDTQYF. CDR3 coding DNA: TGCGCCAGCAGCCAGGGAGGAGGTCCTCGGGATACGCAGTATTTT.

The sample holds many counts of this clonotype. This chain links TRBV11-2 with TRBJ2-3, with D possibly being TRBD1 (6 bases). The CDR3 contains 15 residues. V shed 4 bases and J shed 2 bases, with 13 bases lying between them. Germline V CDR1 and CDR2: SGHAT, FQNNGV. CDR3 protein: CASSSRDNPTDTQYF. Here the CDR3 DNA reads TGTGCCAGCAGCTCCCGGGACAACCCCACAGATACGCAGTATTTT.

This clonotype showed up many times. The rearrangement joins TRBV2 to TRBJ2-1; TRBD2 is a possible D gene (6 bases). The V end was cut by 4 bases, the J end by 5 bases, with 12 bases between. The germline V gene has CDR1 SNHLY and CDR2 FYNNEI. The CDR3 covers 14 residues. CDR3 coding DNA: TGTGCCAGCAGTGGGGACTCTAATAACAATGAGCAGTTCTTC. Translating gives CASSGDSNNNEQFF.

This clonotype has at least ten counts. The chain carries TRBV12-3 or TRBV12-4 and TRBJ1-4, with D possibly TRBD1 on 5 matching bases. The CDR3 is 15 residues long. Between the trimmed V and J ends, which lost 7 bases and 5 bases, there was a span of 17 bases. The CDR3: CASIPSGQKNEKLFF. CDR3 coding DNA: TGTGCCAGCATTCCCTCGGGGCAGAAAAATGAAAAACTGTTTTTT.

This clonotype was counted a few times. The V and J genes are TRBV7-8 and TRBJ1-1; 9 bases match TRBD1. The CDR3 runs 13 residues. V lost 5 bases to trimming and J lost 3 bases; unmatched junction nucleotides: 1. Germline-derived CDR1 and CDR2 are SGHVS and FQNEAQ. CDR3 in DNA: TGTGCCAGCAGCAGGGACAGGGACACTGAAGCTTTCTTT. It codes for CASSRDRDTEAFF.

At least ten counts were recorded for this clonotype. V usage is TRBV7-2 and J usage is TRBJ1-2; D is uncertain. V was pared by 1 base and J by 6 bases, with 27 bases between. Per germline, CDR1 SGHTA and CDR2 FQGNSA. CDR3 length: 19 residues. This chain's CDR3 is CASSLDDPSGRGLYNGYTF. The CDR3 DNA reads TGTGCCAGCAGCTTAGATGACCCATCCGGGAGAGGGCTCTATAATGGCTACACCTTC.

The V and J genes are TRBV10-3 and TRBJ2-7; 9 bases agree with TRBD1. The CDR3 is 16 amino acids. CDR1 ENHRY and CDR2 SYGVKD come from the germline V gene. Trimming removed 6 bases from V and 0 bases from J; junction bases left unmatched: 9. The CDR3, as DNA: TGTGCCATCAGGGATCCCGGGACAGGGAGCTCCTACGAGCAGTACTTC. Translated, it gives CAIRDPGTGSSYEQYF.

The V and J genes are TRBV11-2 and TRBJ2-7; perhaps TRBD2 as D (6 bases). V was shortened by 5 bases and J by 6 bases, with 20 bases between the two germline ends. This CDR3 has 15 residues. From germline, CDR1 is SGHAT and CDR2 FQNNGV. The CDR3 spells CASSHPTREVSEQYF. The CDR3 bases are TGTGCCAGCAGCCACCCTACTAGGGAGGTATCCGAGCAGTACTTC.

The CDR3 spells CASSLDLLYNEQFF. The CDR3 coding sequence is TGTGCCAGCAGCTTAGATCTCCTCTACAATGAGCAGTTCTTC. The rearrangement uses TRBV11-2 and TRBJ2-1; no definite D call. Germline V gives CDR1 SGHAT, CDR2 FQNNGV. This CDR3 has 14 amino acids. Trimming took 0 bases from V and 3 from J, leaving 6 bases between them.

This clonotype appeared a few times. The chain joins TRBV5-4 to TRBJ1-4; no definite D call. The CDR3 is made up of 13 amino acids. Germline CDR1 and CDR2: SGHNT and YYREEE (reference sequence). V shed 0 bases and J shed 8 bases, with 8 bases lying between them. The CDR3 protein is CASSLGIEEKLFF. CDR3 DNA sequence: TGTGCCAGCAGCTTGGGAATTGAGGAAAAACTGTTTTTT.

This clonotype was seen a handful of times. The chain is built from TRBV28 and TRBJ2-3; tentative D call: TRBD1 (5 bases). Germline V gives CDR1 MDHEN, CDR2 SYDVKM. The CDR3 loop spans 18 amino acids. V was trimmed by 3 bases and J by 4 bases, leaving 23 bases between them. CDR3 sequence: CASSFPPGQQKDADTQYF. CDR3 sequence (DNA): TGTGCCAGCAGTTTTCCACCAGGGCAGCAAAAGGATGCAGATACGCAGTATTTT.

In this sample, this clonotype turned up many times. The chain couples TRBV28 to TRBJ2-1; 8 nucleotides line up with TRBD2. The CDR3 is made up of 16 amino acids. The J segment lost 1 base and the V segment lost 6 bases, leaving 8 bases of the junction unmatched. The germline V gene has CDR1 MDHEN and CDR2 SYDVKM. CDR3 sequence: CASSLVAGGSYNEQFF. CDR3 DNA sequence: TGTGCCAGCAGCCTAGTGGCGGGGGGTTCCTACAATGAGCAGTTCTTC.